These 21 T cell receptor beta chains originate from one sample sequenced in a study of cytomegalovirus exposure and HLA in healthy donors. In the PCR, 60 Vbeta and 13 Jbeta primers were used. Clones were sequenced by immunoSEQ multiplex PCR, and TCRdb holds only the in-frame ones, with some missing. The sample lists 150,000 to 200,000 clones, approximately 81% occurring once. Sequencing was performed on PBMCs. The receptors stem from a boy younger than 18 in good health and CMV-seronegative.

The chain recombines TRBV5-1 with TRBJ2-3; D gene uncertain. The CDR3 covers 13 residues. Germline V gives CDR1 SGHRS, CDR2 YFSETQ. Trimming took 4 bases from V and 0 from J, leaving 6 bases between them. For the CDR3, the DNA is TGCGCCAGCAGCATCCCTAGCACAGATACGCAGTATTTT. This sequence encodes CASSIPSTDTQYF.

This clone was seen a few times. V and J are TRBV2 and TRBJ1-1; possibly TRBD1 for D (6 bases). The CDR3 consists of 14 residues. In germline, CDR1 is SNHLY, CDR2 FYNNEI. Trimming took 1 base from V and 0 from J, leaving 6 bases between them. The CDR3 region has the DNA TGTGCCAGCAGTGAAGAGGGGGTGAACACTGAAGCTTTCTTT. Amino acid sequence: CASSEEGVNTEAFF.

This clone was detected only a few times. The V call is TRBV7-9, the J call TRBJ2-5, with TRBD2 matching over 10 bases. CDR3 length: 14 residues. Germline V gene sequence: CDR1 SEHNR, CDR2 FQNEAQ (reference sequence). V shed 6 bases and J 9 bases; nucleotides not matched to a gene: 10. CDR3 DNA sequence: TGTGCCAGCAGAAGCGGGGGGGGGATCGGGGCCCAGTACTTC. Amino acids: CASRSGGGIGAQYF.

In DNA, the CDR3 is TGTGCCAGCAGCTCCAGATCGACAGGGAGTCTCTTCTACGAGCAGTACTTC. This codes for CASSSRSTGSLFYEQYF. V gene TRBV7-9 combines with J gene TRBJ2-7, with 7 positions matching TRBD1. V lost 4 bases to trimming and J lost 3 bases; unmatched junction nucleotides: 15. This CDR3 contains 17 residues. Germline V gives CDR1 SEHNR, CDR2 FQNEAQ (reference sequence).

This clone has a handful of counts. The J gene is TRBJ2-7, the V gene TRBV6-6, with 8 positions matching TRBD1. This CDR3 contains 16 residues. Germline V gene data show CDR1 as MNHNY and CDR2 as SVGAGI (reference sequence). Trimming removed 5 bases from V and 1 base from J; junction bases left unmatched: 10. The CDR3 bases are TGTGCCAGCAGTCAGCCCGACAGGGGTTGGTCCTACGAGCAGTACTTC. It yields the protein CASSQPDRGWSYEQYF.

This CDR3 is CASSSDRVYGYTF. The CDR3 DNA follows: TGTGCCAGCAGTTCCGACAGGGTATATGGCTACACCTTC. The chain carries TRBV6-5 and TRBJ1-2; 7 bases map to TRBD1. CDR3 length: 13 residues. Per germline, CDR1 MNHEY and CDR2 SVGAGI. The junction had 4 bases not matched to a gene; V was cut back by 4 bases and J by 5 bases.

This chain connects TRBV30 to TRBJ2-3, with 10 bases matching TRBD1. CDR1 and CDR2 from the germline V gene are GTSNPN and SVGIG (reference sequence). V trimming: 5 bases; J trimming: 6 bases; junction bases outside the gene matches: 5. The CDR3 runs to 13 residues. The DNA of the CDR3 is TGTGCCTGGGCGACAGGGGGCCTGGATACGCAGTATTTT. This translates into CAWATGGLDTQYF. The entire variable domain, with the rest obtained from reference TRBV30 and TRBJ2-3, is as follows: SQTIHQWPATLVQPVGSPLSLECTVEGTSNPNLYWYRQAAGRGLQLLFYSVGIGQISSEVPQNLSASRPQDRQFILSSKKLLLSDSGFYLCAWATGGLDTQYFGPGTRLTVL.

This clone was detected once. The rearrangement links TRBV6-1 to TRBJ2-7, with D perhaps matching TRBD2 (5 bases). The V gene lost 3 bases and the J gene lost 0 bases, with 12 bases spanning the gap. There are 15 residues in the CDR3. From germline, CDR1 is MNHNS and CDR2 SASEGT. CDR3 sequence: CASSDPAGHSYEQYF. The CDR3 DNA follows: TGTGCCAGCAGTGATCCGGCGGGCCACTCCTACGAGCAGTACTTC.

The chain has TRBV12-5 and TRBJ2-4; unclear D gene. This CDR3 spans 14 amino acids. Trimming pared 6 bases from V and 0 bases from J, leaving 9 bases between. The V gene's germline CDR1 is LGHNT and CDR2 FRNRAP. For the CDR3, the DNA is TGTGCTAGTGGCCAGTACCTAGCCAAAAACATTCAGTACTTC. This translates into CASGQYLAKNIQYF.

The chain is built from TRBV28 and TRBJ2-2; D is undetermined. V lost 5 bases to trimming and J lost 0 bases, with 10 bases between them. The germline CDR1 and CDR2 sequences are MDHEN and SYDVKM. The CDR3 has 15 amino acids. CDR3 DNA sequence: TGTGCCAGCAGTCCCCGACTCCCGAACACCGGGGAGCTGTTTTTT. Its translation: CASSPRLPNTGELFF.

V gene TRBV7-9 combines with J gene TRBJ1-1; unclear D gene. The CDR3 is 12 residues long. V was pared by 7 bases and J by 3 bases, with 9 bases between. Germline V gene lookup returns CDR1 SEHNR and CDR2 FQNEAQ (reference sequence). In DNA form, the CDR3 reads TGTGCCAGCACCGCTATTCACACTGAAGCTTTCTTT. Amino acid sequence: CASTAIHTEAFF.

The chain recombines TRBV2 with TRBJ2-7, with 11 bases lining up with TRBD2. CDR3 size: 16 residues. The V segment lost 5 bases and the J segment 2 bases; nucleotides outside the gene matches: 8. Germline lookup yields CDR1 SNHLY and CDR2 FYNNEI. DNA for the CDR3: TGTGCCAGCAGTCCGGGACTAGCGGAAAAAACCTACGAGCAGTACTTC. It specifies CASSPGLAEKTYEQYF.

The chain joins TRBV5-1 to TRBJ2-3, with 11 nucleotides matching TRBD2. The CDR3 loop spans 15 amino acids. The germline CDR1 and CDR2 sequences are SGHRS and YFSETQ. The V and J ends lost 4 bases and 6 bases, in that order; junction bases with no gene match: 7. Here the CDR3 DNA reads TGCGCCAGCAGCCTCGAACTAGCGGGAGCCGATACGCAGTATTTT. Residues: CASSLELAGADTQYF.

This clone was seen only a few times. J is TRBJ1-2 and V is TRBV9; possible D gene TRBD1, 6 bases. This CDR3 region has 14 residues. The V gene's germline CDR1 is SGDLS and CDR2 YYNGEE. V was cut by 4 bases and J by 6 bases, with 16 bases left in between. The CDR3 sequence: CASSTEQGPNGYTF. As DNA, the CDR3 is TGTGCCAGCAGCACAGAACAGGGCCCCAATGGCTACACCTTC.

This clone was picked up one time. The chain carries TRBV28 and TRBJ2-7; no firm D call. CDR1 MDHEN and CDR2 SYDVKM come from the germline V gene. The CDR3 is 12 residues long. The germline V and J ends were trimmed by 6 bases and 3 bases, with 9 bases remaining between them. This CDR3 is CASSPSYYEQYF. CDR3 DNA: TGTGCCAGCAGCCCCTCCTACTACGAGCAGTACTTC.

The chain uses TRBV9 and TRBJ2-7, with 8 nucleotides matching TRBD2. In germline, CDR1 is SGDLS, CDR2 YYNGEE. Trimming removed 0 bases from V and 3 bases from J; junction bases left unmatched: 2. This CDR3 is built from 14 residues. CDR3 amino acids: CASSVGGLDYEQYF. CDR3 coding DNA: TGTGCCAGCAGCGTAGGGGGACTAGACTACGAGCAGTACTTC.

This sequence joins TRBV11-2 and TRBJ1-2; D call uncertain. The CDR3 totals 15 residues. The germline V and J ends were trimmed by 5 bases and 3 bases, with 16 bases remaining between them. The V gene's germline CDR1 is SGHAT and CDR2 FQNNGV. CDR3 nucleotide sequence: TGTGCCAGCAGCCCACCGGGGTCAACCCACTATGGCTACACCTTC. This encodes CASSPPGSTHYGYTF.

V usage is TRBV30 and J usage is TRBJ1-6, with 11 bases fitting TRBD1. This CDR3 region has 14 residues. V trimming: 4 bases; J trimming: 10 bases; junction bases outside the gene matches: 6. Germline CDR1 and CDR2: GTSNPN and SVGIG (reference sequence). DNA for the CDR3: TGTGCCTGGAATACCGGGACAGGGGGATCACCCCTCCACTTT. Encoded protein: CAWNTGTGGSPLHF.

The V gene is TRBV4-1, the J gene TRBJ2-3; a possible D gene is TRBD2 (6 bases). Trimming pared 3 bases from V and 9 bases from J, leaving 22 bases between. This CDR3 has 16 residues. Germline CDR1 MGHRA, CDR2 YSYEKL. The CDR3 sequence: CASSQDQTRPRTTQYF. In DNA, the CDR3 is TGCGCCAGCAGCCAGGACCAGACTAGGCCGAGAACAACGCAGTATTTT.

V usage is TRBV7-2 and J usage is TRBJ2-2; 8 nucleotides agree with TRBD1. The V and J ends lost 4 bases and 6 bases, in that order; junction bases with no gene match: 7. The CDR3 runs to 15 residues. Germline CDR1 is SGHTA and CDR2 is FQGNSA. The CDR3 here is CASSSSSGGSGELFF. The CDR3 nucleotides read TGTGCCAGCAGCTCCAGCTCAGGGGGCTCCGGGGAGCTGTTTTTT.

V gene TRBV11-2 combines with J gene TRBJ2-1; 9 positions agree with TRBD1. CDR1 SGHAT and CDR2 FQNNGV come from the germline V gene. The CDR3 length is 17 residues. J was trimmed by 1 base and V by 2 bases; bases with no gene match: 6. The CDR3 DNA reads as TGTGCCAGCAGCTTAATAGGGGACAGGGTTTCCTACAATGAGCAGTTCTTC. Protein product: CASSLIGDRVSYNEQFF.